The T cell receptor (beta chain) under discussion was sequenced for a study of shared clonotypes between healthy human individuals (dated by TCRdb to about 2020). In the study overall: A few men and two women, aged 18 to 49 years, made up the cohort. For each donor, CD4 naive and CD4 memory were each given three plates, CD8 naive was given two plates, and CD8 memory was given one plate. The study deeply sequenced blood TCR repertoires of about 5 healthy adults to estimate repertoire size and the extent of clonotype sharing between individuals. Libraries were prepared and TCR repertoires were sequenced by different laboratories using diverse techniques, in order to increase sequencing depth and limit assay-specific biases. Leukapheresis yielded between about 0.9 and 8.9 billion PBMCs per donor. The research as a whole found: Clonotypes shared by all four sorted-subset donors showed higher generation probabilities than non-shared clonotypes. Estimated clonotype richness was generally larger for naive than for memory subsets. Because the study included only a small number of donors, the genetic and exposure-history diversity represented was limited. Sampling was restricted to blood, and TCR repertoires in tissue are likely to differ from TCR repertoires in blood. Across a handful of donors, around 5.4% of naive CD4, approximately 4% of naive CD8, 2.3% of memory CD4, and 0.3% to 0.45% of memory CD8 clonotypes were shared. Pairwise subsampling led to the expectation that sequencing depth would affect the degree of clonotype sharing among donors. Rarefaction of sorted-subset datasets indicated incomplete sequencing despite the large sequencing depth.

For this clone: The target of this receptor is not known. One base away there is no much larger clone; base qualities are not given.

Using the deep immunoSEQ assay, TCR CDR3 regions were amplified from genomic DNA by multiplex PCR. For each cell subset, the extracted genomic DNA was distributed evenly across all wells of several immunoSEQ 96-well plates, and each plate served as one replicate. For sorted subsets, roughly 200 ng of genomic DNA, equivalent to around 31,000 T cell genomes, went into each replicate PCR. The purified libraries were quantified using a Qubit 3.0 fluorometer, sized with a Bioanalyzer 2100, and then quantified again using the KAPA Library Quantification kit. Each immunoSEQ 96-well plate was sequenced on its own single-read 150-cycle Illumina NextSeq 550 flow cell. The authors' pipeline ran thus. Because only junctional sequences without quality scores were contained in the immunoSEQ output, filtering matching that applied to full-length reads could not be performed. Sequences were annotated with PyIR, a Python wrapper for IgBLAST v1.9, and V/J genes and CDR3 were assigned using IMGT germline references. Reads were removed for weak V/J assignments (E-value above 1e-6), missing CDR3, stop codons, out-of-frame junctions, or ambiguous translated residues. A V3J clonotype was defined by an identical inferred V gene, J gene, and CDR3 amino acid sequence. To compute the percentage overlap between repertoires, the number of shared unique clonotypes was divided by the size of the smaller repertoire. Repertoire richness was assessed with RTK rarefaction, the Chao1 estimator, and Recon v2.1 estimates of unobserved clonotypes. OLGA was used to compute generation probabilities for all TCRbeta clonotypes that the gDNA method yielded from a handful of donors. This immuneACCESS table, as held by TCRdb, lists in-frame sequences with V and J called but not all clones. Of the missing ones, under half trace to an unresolved V gene in checked studies; the others have no known cause. The V and J calls and clone size were taken over from that table, and D and trimming were inferred from the DNA. The sample contains around 300,000 clones, roughly 91% of them found a single time. 15% to 20% of the sample comes from the top ten.

Taken from the germline V gene (reference sequence), the CDR1 and CDR2 loops are SGHNT and YYREEE. The CDR3, from cysteine to phenylalanine, totals 15 residues. The DNA shown is the 45-base CDR3, in frame from base 1. V is pared back by 4 bases and J by 8 bases, with 18 bases lying between the germline termini. Healthy HIV-negative adults with no recently reported acute infections or vaccinations were included as donors. All donors were Caucasian adults living in Nashville, Tennessee, USA. CD8 memory samples consisted of magnetically selected CD45RO+ cells combined with CCR7-negative CD45RA+ effector memory (TemRA) cells. After blood collection by leukapheresis, PBMCs were isolated using Ficoll-Histopaque density gradient centrifugation and then cryopreserved in the vapor phase of liquid nitrogen. Analytical flow cytometry was used to check the purity and quantity of each magnetically sorted T cell population. From each sorted fraction, genomic DNA was isolated and quantified by UV absorbance on a Nanodrop 2000c.

The sequenced sample was memory CD8+ T cells sorted from blood. In the paper's terms, the cell subset or site label means: CD45RO+ cells pooled with CCR7-negative TemRA cells. The sequence derives from a man younger than 30 in good health. Recombination linked TRBV5-4 to TRBJ1-4; a confident D gene designation cannot be given. The CDR3 reads as follows: CASSNPDAPSEKLFF. The DNA sequence is given as TGTGCCAGCAGCAATCCGGACGCCCCGAGCGAAAAACTGTTTTTT. The variable domain in full, with residues beyond the CDR3 obtained from the reference TRBV5-4 and TRBJ1-4 genes, is ETGVTQSPTHLIKTRGQQVTLRCSSQSGHNTVSWYQQALGQGPQFIFQYYREEENGRGNFPPRFSGLQFPNYSSELNVNALELDDSALYLCASSNPDAPSEKLFFGSGTQLSVL.